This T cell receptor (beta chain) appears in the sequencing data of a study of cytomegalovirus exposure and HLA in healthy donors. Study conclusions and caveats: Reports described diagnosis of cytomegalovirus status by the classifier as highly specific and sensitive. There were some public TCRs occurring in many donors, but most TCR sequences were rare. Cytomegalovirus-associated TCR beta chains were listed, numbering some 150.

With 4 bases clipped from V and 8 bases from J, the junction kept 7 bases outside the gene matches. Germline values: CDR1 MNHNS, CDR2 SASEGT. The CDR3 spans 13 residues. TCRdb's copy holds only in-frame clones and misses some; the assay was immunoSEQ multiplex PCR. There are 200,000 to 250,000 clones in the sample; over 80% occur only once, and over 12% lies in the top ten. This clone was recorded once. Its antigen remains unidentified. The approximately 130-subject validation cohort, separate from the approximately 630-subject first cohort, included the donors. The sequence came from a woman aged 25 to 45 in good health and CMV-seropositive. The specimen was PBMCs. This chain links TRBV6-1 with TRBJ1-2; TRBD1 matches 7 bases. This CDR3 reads CASSGRDSGGYTF. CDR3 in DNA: TGTGCCAGCAGTGGCCGGGACAGCGGGGGCTACACCTTC.